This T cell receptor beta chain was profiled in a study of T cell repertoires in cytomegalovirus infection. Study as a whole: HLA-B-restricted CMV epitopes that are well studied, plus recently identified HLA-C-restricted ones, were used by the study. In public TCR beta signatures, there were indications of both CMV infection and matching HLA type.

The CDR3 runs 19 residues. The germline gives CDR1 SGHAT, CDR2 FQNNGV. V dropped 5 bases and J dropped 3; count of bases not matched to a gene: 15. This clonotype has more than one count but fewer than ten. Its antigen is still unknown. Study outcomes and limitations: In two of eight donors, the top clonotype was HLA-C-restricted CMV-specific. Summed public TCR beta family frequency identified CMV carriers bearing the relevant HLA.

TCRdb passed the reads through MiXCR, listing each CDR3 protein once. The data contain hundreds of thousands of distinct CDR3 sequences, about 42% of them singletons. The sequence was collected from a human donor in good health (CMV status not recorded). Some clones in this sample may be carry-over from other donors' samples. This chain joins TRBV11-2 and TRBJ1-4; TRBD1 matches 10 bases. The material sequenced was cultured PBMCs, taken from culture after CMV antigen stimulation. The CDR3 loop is CASSLGQGRPLGANEKLFF. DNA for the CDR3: TGTGCCAGCAGCCTGGGACAGGGGCGCCCCTTGGGAGCTAATGAAAAACTGTTTTTT.